The source of this TCR beta chain is a study of cytomegalovirus exposure and HLA in healthy donors. Trimming left V 0 bases short and J 1 base short, with 9 bases between. This CDR3 contains 15 residues. From germline, CDR1 is MNHEY and CDR2 SVGAGI. PCR primers comprised 60 Vbeta and 13 Jbeta primers. Produced via immunoSEQ multiplex PCR; TCRdb's table is partial and in-frame only. Found here are 180,000 or so clones, approximately 81% of them singletons; the top ten hold approximately 2.2%. Findings and limits, study-wide: Later examination showed HLA-associated TCR beta chains had greater clonal expansion than equally common others. Presence/absence results assume similar sequencing depth per donor, which may not hold. An analysis done earlier found most TCR beta V segments productive about 90% or about 30% of the time.

As regards this clone: What it binds is unknown.

This TCR was sampled from a woman between 45 and 65 years old in good health and CMV-seronegative. V and J are TRBV6-5 and TRBJ1-1, with D possibly matching TRBD1 (5 bases). What was sequenced was PBMCs. The CDR3 region is CASSYSQGRNTEAFF. In DNA, the CDR3 is TGTGCCAGCAGTTACTCCCAGGGCAGGAACACTGAAGCTTTCTTT.